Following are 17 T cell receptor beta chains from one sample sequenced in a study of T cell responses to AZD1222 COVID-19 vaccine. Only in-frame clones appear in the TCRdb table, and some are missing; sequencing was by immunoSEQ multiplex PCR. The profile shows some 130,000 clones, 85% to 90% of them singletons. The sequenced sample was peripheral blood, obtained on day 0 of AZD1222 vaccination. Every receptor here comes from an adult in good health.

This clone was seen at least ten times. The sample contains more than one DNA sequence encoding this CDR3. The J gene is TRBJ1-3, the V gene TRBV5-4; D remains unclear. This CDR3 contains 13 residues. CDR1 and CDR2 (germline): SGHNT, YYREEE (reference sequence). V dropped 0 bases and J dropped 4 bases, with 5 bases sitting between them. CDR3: CASSLVGGNTIYF. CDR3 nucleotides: TGTGCCAGCAGCTTGGTCGGGGGAAACACCATATATTTT.

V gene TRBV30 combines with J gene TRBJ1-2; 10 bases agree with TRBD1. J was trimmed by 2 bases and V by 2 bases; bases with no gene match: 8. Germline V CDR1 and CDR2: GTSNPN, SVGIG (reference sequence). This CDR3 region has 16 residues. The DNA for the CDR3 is TGTGCCTGGAGTATAGACAGGGGGCTAAAAAACTATGGCTACACCTTC. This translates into CAWSIDRGLKNYGYTF. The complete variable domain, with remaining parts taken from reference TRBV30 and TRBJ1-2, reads SQTIHQWPATLVQPVGSPLSLECTVEGTSNPNLYWYRQAAGRGLQLLFYSVGIGQISSEVPQNLSASRPQDRQFILSSKKLLLSDSGFYLCAWSIDRGLKNYGYTFGSGTRLTVV.

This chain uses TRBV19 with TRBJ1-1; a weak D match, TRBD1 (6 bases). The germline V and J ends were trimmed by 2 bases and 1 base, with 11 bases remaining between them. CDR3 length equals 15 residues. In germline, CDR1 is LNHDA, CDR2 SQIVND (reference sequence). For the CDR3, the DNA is TGTGCCAGTAGTATAAAGGGGGTTGGGAACACTGAAGCTTTCTTT. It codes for CASSIKGVGNTEAFF.

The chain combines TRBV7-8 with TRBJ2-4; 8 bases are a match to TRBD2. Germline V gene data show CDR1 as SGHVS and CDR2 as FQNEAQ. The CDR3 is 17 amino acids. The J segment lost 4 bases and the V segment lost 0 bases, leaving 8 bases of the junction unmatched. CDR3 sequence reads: CASSLALSGGLKNIQYF. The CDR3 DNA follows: TGTGCCAGCAGCTTAGCGCTAAGCGGGGGTTTAAAAAACATTCAGTACTTC.

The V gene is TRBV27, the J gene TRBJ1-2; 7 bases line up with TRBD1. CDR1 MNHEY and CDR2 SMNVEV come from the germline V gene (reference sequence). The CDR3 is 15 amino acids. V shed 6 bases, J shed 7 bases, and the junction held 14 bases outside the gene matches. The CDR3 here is CASSRDRAAMSGYTF. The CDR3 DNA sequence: TGTGCCAGCAGCCGCGACAGGGCCGCTATGTCTGGCTACACCTTC.

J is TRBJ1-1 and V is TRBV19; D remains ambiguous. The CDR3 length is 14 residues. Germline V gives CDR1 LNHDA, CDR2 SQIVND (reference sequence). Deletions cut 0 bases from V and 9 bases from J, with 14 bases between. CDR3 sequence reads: CASSIDLSSGKAFF. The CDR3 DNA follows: TGTGCCAGTAGTATAGATCTCAGTTCCGGGAAAGCTTTCTTT.

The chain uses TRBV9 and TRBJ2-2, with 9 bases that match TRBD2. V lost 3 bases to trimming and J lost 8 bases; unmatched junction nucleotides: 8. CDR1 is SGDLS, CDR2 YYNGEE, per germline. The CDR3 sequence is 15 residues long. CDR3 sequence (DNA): TGTGCCAGCAGCGCACTGCTAGCGGGGACGGGGGAGCTGTTTTTT. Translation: CASSALLAGTGELFF.

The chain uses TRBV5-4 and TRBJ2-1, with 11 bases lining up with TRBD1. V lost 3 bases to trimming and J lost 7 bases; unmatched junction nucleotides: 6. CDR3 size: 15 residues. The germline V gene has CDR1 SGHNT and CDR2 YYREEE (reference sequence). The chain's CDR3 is CASSSRTGGENEQFF. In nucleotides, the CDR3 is TGTGCCAGCAGCTCCCGGACAGGGGGCGAGAATGAGCAGTTCTTC.

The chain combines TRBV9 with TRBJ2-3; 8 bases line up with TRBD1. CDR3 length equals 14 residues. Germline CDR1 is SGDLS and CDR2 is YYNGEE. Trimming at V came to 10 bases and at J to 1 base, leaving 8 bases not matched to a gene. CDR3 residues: CAGKQGERTDTQYF. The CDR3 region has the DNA TGTGCCGGCAAACAGGGGGAGCGCACAGATACGCAGTATTTT.

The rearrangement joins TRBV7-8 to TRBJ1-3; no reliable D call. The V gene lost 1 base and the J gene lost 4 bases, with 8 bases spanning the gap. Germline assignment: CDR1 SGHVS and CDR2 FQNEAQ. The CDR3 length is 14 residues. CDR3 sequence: CASSLEAGGNTIYF. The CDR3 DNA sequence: TGTGCCAGCAGCTTAGAGGCAGGCGGAAACACCATATATTTT.

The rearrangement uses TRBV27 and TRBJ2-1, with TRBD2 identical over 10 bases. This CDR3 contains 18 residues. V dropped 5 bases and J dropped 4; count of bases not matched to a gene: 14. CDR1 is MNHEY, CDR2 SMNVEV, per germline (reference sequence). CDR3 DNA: TGTGCCAGCAGTCAACAAACTGCTAGCGGGGGCATATACAATGAGCAGTTCTTC. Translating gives CASSQQTASGGIYNEQFF.

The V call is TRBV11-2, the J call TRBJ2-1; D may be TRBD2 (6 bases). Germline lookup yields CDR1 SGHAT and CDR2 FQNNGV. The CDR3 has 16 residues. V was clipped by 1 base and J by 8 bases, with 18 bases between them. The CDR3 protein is CASSLGRAGPWDEQFF. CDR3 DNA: TGTGCCAGCAGCTTAGGACGGGCGGGGCCATGGGATGAGCAGTTCTTC. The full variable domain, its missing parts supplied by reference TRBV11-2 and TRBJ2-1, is EAGVAQSPRYKIIEKRQSVAFWCNPISGHATLYWYQQILGQGPKLLIQFQNNGVVDDSQLPKDRFSAERLKGVDSTLKIQPAKLEDSAVYLCASSLGRAGPWDEQFFGPGTRLTVL.

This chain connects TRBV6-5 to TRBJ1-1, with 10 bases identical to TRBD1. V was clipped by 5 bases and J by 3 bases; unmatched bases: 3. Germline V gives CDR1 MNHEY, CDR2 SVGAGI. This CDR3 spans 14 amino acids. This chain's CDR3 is CASSKTGGDTEAFF. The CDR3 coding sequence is TGTGCCAGCAGTAAGACAGGGGGCGACACTGAAGCTTTCTTT.

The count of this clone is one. The CDR3 is CATSRDLSSQPQHF. DNA for the CDR3: TGTGCCACCAGCAGAGATTTGTCCAGTCAGCCCCAGCATTTT. The rearrangement links TRBV15 to TRBJ1-5; D uncertain. CDR3 size: 14 residues. CDR1 and CDR2 (germline): LNHNV, YYDKDF (reference sequence). V lost 0 bases, J lost 6 bases, and 9 bases lay in between.

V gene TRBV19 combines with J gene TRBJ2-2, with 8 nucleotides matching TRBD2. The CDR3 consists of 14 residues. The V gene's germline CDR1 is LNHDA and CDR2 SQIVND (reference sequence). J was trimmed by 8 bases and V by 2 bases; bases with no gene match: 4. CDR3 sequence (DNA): TGTGCCAGTAGTATACGGGGGGGAACAGGGGAGCTGTTTTTT. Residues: CASSIRGGTGELFF.

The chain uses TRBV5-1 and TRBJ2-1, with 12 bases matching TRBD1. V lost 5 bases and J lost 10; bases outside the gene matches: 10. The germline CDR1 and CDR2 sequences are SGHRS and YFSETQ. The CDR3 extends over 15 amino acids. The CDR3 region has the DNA TGCGCCAGCAGTGACCGGGACAGGGGGCATCGGGAGCAGTTCTTC. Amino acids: CASSDRDRGHREQFF.

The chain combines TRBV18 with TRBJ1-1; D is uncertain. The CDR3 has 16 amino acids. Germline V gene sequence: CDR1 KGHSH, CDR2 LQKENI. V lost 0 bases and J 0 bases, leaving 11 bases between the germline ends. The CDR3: CASSPPGRAMNTEAFF. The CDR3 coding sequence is TGTGCCAGCTCACCACCGGGCAGAGCCATGAACACTGAAGCTTTCTTT.